Listed below are T cell receptor beta chains from one sample, sequenced in a study of shared clonotypes between healthy human individuals. The assay was immunoSEQ multiplex PCR, and TCRdb's table has in-frame clones only and misses some. The sample has some 490,000 clones; about 78% are singletons. Sample: PBMCs. The origin of the receptors is a woman aged 40 to 50 in good health. Some clones in this sample may be carry-over from other donors' samples. CDR3s include the opening cysteine and the closing phenylalanine or tryptophan. The D gene is left open where the match is weak. Expanded clones are given a class, and other clones once, few, many or no size at all.

>NA|TRBV7-9|TRBJ2-2|NA
CASSLDSTGELFF
TGTGCCAGCAGCTTAGACAGCACCGGGGAGCTGTTTTTT
>NA|TRBV11-2|TRBJ2-5|TRBD1
CASSTTGVGPQETQYF
TGTGCCAGCAGCACCACAGGGGTGGGGCCTCAAGAGACCCAGTACTTC
>once|TRBV11-2|TRBJ2-7|NA
CASSLGDSYEQYF
TGTGCCAGCAGCTTAGGCGACTCCTACGAGCAGTACTTC
>NA|TRBV7-3|TRBJ1-1|TRBD1
CASSPTGPNTEAFF
TGTGCCAGCAGCCCGACAGGGCCGAACACTGAAGCTTTCTTT
>NA|TRBV5-5|TRBJ2-4|TRBD2
CASSLGAGARSKNIQYF
TGTGCCAGCAGCTTGGGTGCGGGAGCGAGGTCCAAAAACATTCAGTACTTC
>NA|TRBV11-2|TRBJ2-7|NA
CASSLMGEQYF
TGTGCCAGCAGCTTGATGGGAGAGCAGTACTTC
>many|TRBV6-1|TRBJ2-1|TRBD1
CASSEYGTGFYNEQFF
TGTGCCAGCAGTGAATACGGGACAGGTTTCTACAATGAGCAGTTCTTC
>few|TRBV4-2|TRBJ2-1|NA
CASSSTLKEQFF
TGTGCCAGCAGCTCTACCTTGAAGGAGCAGTTCTTC
>NA|TRBV9|TRBJ1-6|TRBD1
CASSSDRGRSSYNSPLHF
TGTGCCAGCAGCTCGGACAGGGGTCGGAGCTCCTATAATTCACCCCTCCACTTT
>once|TRBV7-2|TRBJ2-2|NA
CASSFPYGSGELFF
TGTGCCAGCAGCTTTCCTTACGGTTCCGGGGAGCTGTTTTTT
>NA|TRBV5-8|TRBJ2-1|TRBD2
CATPSGRAWNEQFF
TGTGCCACACCCAGCGGGAGGGCCTGGAATGAGCAGTTCTTC
>NA|TRBV15|TRBJ2-5|NA
CATSRDRGVQETQYF
TGTGCCACCAGCAGAGATAGGGGGGTCCAAGAGACCCAGTACTTC
>NA|TRBV19|TRBJ2-5|NA
CASKARLWGDQYF
TGTGCCAGTAAGGCGAGGTTATGGGGGGACCAGTACTTC
>NA|TRBV10-3|TRBJ2-1|TRBD2
CAISESGGEYNEQFF
TGTGCCATCAGTGAGTCGGGAGGGGAATACAATGAGCAGTTCTTC